The 15 T cell receptor beta chains below were found in one sample sequenced in a study of T cells in Graves' hyperthyroidism and ophthalmopathy. The CDR3 regions of TCR beta were amplified from RNA transcripts. A first-round RT-PCR of the TCR CDR3 used the HTBI primer set. In TCRdb, the multiplex PCR reads were re-called with MiXCR into one record per CDR3 protein. The data contain hundreds of thousands of distinct CDR3 sequences, 16% of them singletons. Source material: blood. The origin of the receptors is a woman under 30 with Graves' hyperthyroidism.

The table lists this clonotype with many counts. V is TRBV20-1 and J is TRBJ2-5; the D call may be TRBD1 or TRBD2 (5 bases each). The germline V gene has CDR1 DFQATT and CDR2 SNEGSKA (reference sequence). The CDR3 is 14 residues long. V was shortened by 1 base and J by 1 base, with 10 bases between the two germline ends. CDR3 bases: TGCAGTGCTAGAGTCCCGGGACCCCAAGAGACCCAGTACTTC. This gives the protein CSARVPGPQETQYF.

This chain's CDR3 is CSAGPGGEKLFF. In DNA form, the CDR3 reads TGCAGCGCGGGACCAGGGGGGGAAAAACTGTTTTTT. The chain carries TRBV29-1 and TRBJ1-4, with 7 bases identical to TRBD1. This CDR3 has 12 residues. The V gene end was trimmed by 7 bases and the J gene end by 8 bases; junction bases not matched to a gene: 7. Germline CDR1 reads SQVTM; CDR2 reads ANQGSEA.

This clonotype was detected only a few times. A read error may account for a junction end that differs from germline. This chain connects TRBV6-1 to TRBJ1-1; 11 nucleotides agree with TRBD1. Germline-derived CDR1 and CDR2 are MNHNS and SASEGT. The CDR3 has 16 amino acids. The CDR3 nucleotides are TGTGCCAGCAGTCGAGGGACAGGGGGTTCCCACACTGAAGCTCTCTTT. Translating it yields CASSRGTGGSHTEALF.

This clonotype was seen ten or more times. The V call is TRBV2, the J call TRBJ1-6; TRBD1 might be the D (5 bases). Trimming took off 7 bases at V and 7 bases at J, with 11 bases between the two ends. The CDR3 is 13 amino acids. Germline CDR1 and CDR2: SNHLY and FYNNEI. CDR3 region: CASKDSPNSPLHF. The CDR3 bases are TGTGCCAGCAAAGACAGCCCGAATTCACCCCTCCACTTT.

The chain is built from TRBV5-1 and TRBJ2-7; 10 bases agree with TRBD2. The V gene's germline CDR1 is SGHRS and CDR2 YFSETQ. This CDR3 has 15 amino acids. V shed 2 bases, J shed 9 bases, and the junction held 11 bases outside the gene matches. The DNA for the CDR3 is TGCGCCAGCAGCTTCGGACAGTCCGGGACTAGCGCGCAGTACTTC. It encodes CASSFGQSGTSAQYF.

This clonotype showed up many times. The chain recombines TRBV7-2 with TRBJ2-1; D is tentatively TRBD1 or TRBD2 (5 bases each). This CDR3 has 13 amino acids. Between the trimmed V and J ends, which lost 6 bases and 4 bases, there was a span of 10 bases. Per germline, CDR1 SGHTA and CDR2 FQGNSA. In DNA, the CDR3 is TGTGCCAGCAGGCCCGGGACGTACAATGAGCAGTTCTTC. This translates into CASRPGTYNEQFF.

The J gene is TRBJ1-3, the V gene TRBV6-1; D might be TRBD1 (5 bases). V was clipped by 10 bases and J by 0 bases, with 13 bases between them. The germline CDR1 and CDR2 sequences are MNHNS and SASEGT. There are 14 residues in the CDR3. CDR3 DNA: TGTGCCAACAAACCGGGACGCTCTGGAAACACCATATATTTT. This sequence encodes CANKPGRSGNTIYF.

This clonotype was counted only a few times. The junction differs from germline at one of its ends, possibly a read error. The V gene is TRBV12-3 or TRBV12-4, the J gene TRBJ2-1; possible D gene TRBD1, 6 bases. The CDR3 has 15 residues. The CDR3: CANSSPGQDYNEQFF. DNA for the CDR3: TGTGCCAACAGTTCACCGGGACAAGACTACAATGAGCAGTTCTTC.

This clonotype was seen many times. The J gene is TRBJ2-1, the V gene TRBV7-2; 8 positions agree with TRBD2. The CDR3 covers 15 residues. Germline assignment: CDR1 SGHTA and CDR2 FQGNSA. Trimming took 6 bases from V and 0 from J; bases not matched to a gene: 4. The CDR3 DNA follows: TGTGCCAGCAGGTCAAGCGGGAGCTCCTACAATGAGCAGTTCTTC. This gives the protein CASRSSGSSYNEQFF.

This clonotype was counted between two and nine times. V is TRBV27 and J is TRBJ1-2; D might be TRBD1 (6 bases). CDR3 length: 16 amino acids. Germline values: CDR1 MNHEY, CDR2 SMNVEV (reference sequence). Trimming pared 7 bases from V and 2 bases from J, leaving 20 bases between. CDR3 sequence reads: CASTKTLDRSNYGYTF. The CDR3 coding sequence is TGTGCCAGCACCAAGACCCTCGACAGGTCCAACTATGGCTACACCTTC.

This rearrangement joins TRBV3-1 to TRBJ2-1; TRBD2 aligns across 15 bases. The CDR3 is 18 amino acids. V gave up 4 bases and J gave up 5 bases; unmatched junction bases: 9. The germline CDR1 and CDR2 sequences are LGHDT and YNNKEL (reference sequence). The DNA for the CDR3 is TGTGCCAGCAGCCCTATGACGGGACTAGCGGGGGGTAACAATGAGCAGTTCTTC. Protein: CASSPMTGLAGGNNEQFF.

This clonotype appeared a few times. This chain joins TRBV5-4 and TRBJ1-2; D ambiguous. The CDR3 spans 11 residues. Germline lookup yields CDR1 SGHNT and CDR2 YYREEE (reference sequence). V was pared by 7 bases and J by 4 bases, with 8 bases between. The CDR3 here is CASLGVYGYTF. The CDR3 bases are TGTGCCAGCTTAGGAGTCTATGGCTACACCTTC.

The rearrangement uses TRBV20-1 and TRBJ1-6; 7 bases align to TRBD1. There are 17 residues in the CDR3. Trimming at V came to 0 bases and at J to 0 bases, leaving 5 bases not matched to a gene. The germline V gene has CDR1 DFQATT and CDR2 SNEGSKA (reference sequence). The CDR3 here is CSAREVQGPSYNSPLHF. As DNA, the CDR3 is TGCAGTGCTAGAGAGGTACAGGGGCCCTCCTATAATTCACCCCTCCACTTT.

This clonotype was observed many times. The chain links TRBV5-1 to TRBJ2-7; D may be TRBD2 (6 bases). Germline CDR1 is SGHRS and CDR2 is YFSETQ. Trimming pared 6 bases from V and 0 bases from J, leaving 10 bases between. The CDR3 is 13 residues long. The CDR3 DNA reads TGCGCCAGCACTCGGGAGAGCTCCTACGAGCAGTACTTC. Protein product: CASTRESSYEQYF.

At least ten counts were recorded for this clonotype. This chain uses TRBV7-3 with TRBJ1-2; D is perhaps TRBD1 (5 bases). V dropped 6 bases and J dropped 8 bases, with 16 bases sitting between them. CDR1 SGHTA and CDR2 FQGTGA come from the germline V gene. The CDR3 spans 13 residues. Here the CDR3 DNA reads TGTGCCAGCAGTCATCCCGAGGGGAGAGGCTACACCTTC. Its protein is CASSHPEGRGYTF.